The clone carrying this T cell receptor (beta chain) came up a few times. Its target is not known. These data belong to a study of T-cell reconstitution after alpha-beta-depleted transplantation in children. Library preparation (for TCRbeta) was performed with unique molecular identifiers. TCRdb re-analysed the PCR reads in MiXCR, keeping a single row per CDR3 protein. The table includes roughly 340,000 distinct CDR3 sequences, 15% to 20% detected once. Study-level points and caveats: At day 60, the high TCRbeta diversity found in some patients originated from recipient T cells and thymic progenitors that had survived.

The TCR sequence derives from a male patient between 2 and 15 years old who had a stem cell transplant for acute lymphoblastic leukemia, so the T cells may come from the graft donor. The source material was PBMCs, mostly from graft donor cells, sampled 360 days after TCRalphabeta/CD19-depleted stem cell transplant.

As DNA, the CDR3 is TGCAGTGCTAGAGATCTGGGGACAGGATCCTACGAGCAGTACTTC. It translates to CSARDLGTGSYEQYF. The genes are TRBV20-1 and TRBJ2-7; 8 bases line up with TRBD1. CDR1 is DFQATT, CDR2 SNEGSKA, per germline (reference sequence). The CDR3 has 15 residues. Germline trimming cut 0 bases from V and 1 base from J; bases unmatched to any gene: 5.